The entry that follows covers one TCR beta chain sequence. Its antigen is not yet known. No base quality values were provided; no much bigger clone lies one nucleotide off. The collaborating institutions used their own protocols to collect whole blood in K2EDTA tubes. For TCRbeta analysis, collaborator samples were shipped as frozen whole blood, as isolated PBMCs, or as DNA extracted from either sample type. This entry belongs to a study of blood T cell repertoires in COVID-19 (dated by TCRdb to 2018 to 2020). Study-wide context: Collaborator samples came from the United States, Italy and Spain and covered acute and convalescent phases of COVID-19. The sample metadata nearly always contained a de-identified subject ID, COVID-19 status, age in years and sex. The samples were drawn from two sources: the first 160 participants of the ongoing ImmuneRACE study, and 1,200 or so subjects contributed by 6 global collaborators. Where available, HLA class I and class II types were taken from metadata supplied by the sample provider and were not determined by assay-based typing. The material from the prospective study consisted of cDNA or gDNA derived from T cells, B-cell-depleted T cells, or PBMCs. The dataset comprised deeply sampled blood TCRbeta repertoires from subjects exposed to, actively infected with, or recovered from COVID-19. The repertoires were released in a freely available public database intended as a resource for research on the immune response to SARS-CoV-2. Study-level results and caveats: The quantity of clinical and demographic metadata differed by source and by participant and was supplied without curation.

TCRbeta CDR3 regions were amplified from genomic DNA by means of the immunoSEQ Assay, a bias-controlled multiplex PCR. The study's own analysis went as follows. The number of nucleated cells in each sample was estimated by amplification of reference gene primers within the assay. To quantify the absolute abundance of each unique TCRbeta CDR3 rearrangement, sequence reads were collapsed and filtered. For each sample, productive Simpson clonality was calculated as the square root of Simpson's diversity index across productive rearrangements. Not all clones reach the TCRdb copy of this immuneACCESS table, which keeps in-frame sequences only. Checked studies attribute under half of the gap to unresolved V genes and leave the rest unexplained. Clonal size and the V and J genes are those of that table, whereas D and trimming came from the DNA. The sample table holds approximately 98,000 clones, of which over 70% were seen once. The ten largest make up 3.5% to 5% of the sample.

CDR1 and CDR2 (GTSNPN, SVGIG) derive from the germline V gene (reference sequence). CDR3 length: 13 amino acids, cysteine to phenylalanine. Only the CDR3 DNA is retained, 39 bases long and in frame from the first base. The V end loses 0 bases and the J end loses 8 bases, and a stretch of 8 bases separates them. Recombination joined TRBV30 with TRBJ1-6; too little of a D gene remains to name it. What was sequenced was peripheral blood. This clonotype was obtained from a man aged 60 to 69 with acute or convalescent COVID-19. The bases are TGTGCCTGGAGTGTGTCCGGGGATTCACCCCTCCACTTT. This is translated as CAWSVSGDSPLHF.